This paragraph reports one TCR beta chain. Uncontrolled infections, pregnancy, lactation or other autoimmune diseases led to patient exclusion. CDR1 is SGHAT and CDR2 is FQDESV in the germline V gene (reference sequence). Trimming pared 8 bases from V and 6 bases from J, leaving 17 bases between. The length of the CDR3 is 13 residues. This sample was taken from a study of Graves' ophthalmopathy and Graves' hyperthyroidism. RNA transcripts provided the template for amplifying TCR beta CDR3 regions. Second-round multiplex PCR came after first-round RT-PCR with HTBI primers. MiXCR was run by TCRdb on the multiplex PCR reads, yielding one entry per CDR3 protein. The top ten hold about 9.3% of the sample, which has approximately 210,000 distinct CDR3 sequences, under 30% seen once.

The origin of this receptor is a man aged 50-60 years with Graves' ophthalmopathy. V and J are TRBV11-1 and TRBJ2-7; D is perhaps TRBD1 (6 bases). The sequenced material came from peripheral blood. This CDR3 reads CASANDRTSEQYF. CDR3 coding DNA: TGTGCCAGCGCCAACGACAGGACCTCCGAGCAGTACTTC.